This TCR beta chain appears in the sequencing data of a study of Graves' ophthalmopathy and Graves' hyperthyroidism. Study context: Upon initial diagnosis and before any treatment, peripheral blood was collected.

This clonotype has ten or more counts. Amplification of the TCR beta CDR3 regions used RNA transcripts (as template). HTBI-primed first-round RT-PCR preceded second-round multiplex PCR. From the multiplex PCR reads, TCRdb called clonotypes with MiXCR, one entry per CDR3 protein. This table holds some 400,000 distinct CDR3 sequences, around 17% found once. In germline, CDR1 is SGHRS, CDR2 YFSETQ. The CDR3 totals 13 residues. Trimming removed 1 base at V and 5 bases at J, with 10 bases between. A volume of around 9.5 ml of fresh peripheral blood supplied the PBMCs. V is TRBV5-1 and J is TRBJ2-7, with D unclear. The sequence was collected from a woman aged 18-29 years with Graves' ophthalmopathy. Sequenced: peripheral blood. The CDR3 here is CASSLTYVDEQYF. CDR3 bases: TGCGCCAGCAGCTTGACGTACGTGGACGAGCAGTACTTC. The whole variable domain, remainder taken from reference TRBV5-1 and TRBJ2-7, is KAGVTQTPRYLIKTRGQQVTLSCSPISGHRSVSWYQQTPGQGLQFLFEYFSETQRNKGNFPGRFSGRQFSNSRSEMNVSTLELGDSALYLCASSLTYVDEQYFGPGTRLTVT.